These 22 T cell receptor beta chains were sequenced from one sample in a study of glioma-infiltrating T cells. Amplification of TCR alpha and beta CDR3 regions from RNA used iRepertoire nested multiplex PCR. TCRdb fed the multiplex PCR reads into MiXCR, producing one record per CDR3 protein. The data hold roughly 350,000 distinct CDR3 sequences, with about two fifths observed a single time. The sequenced material came from glioma tissue, nonneoplastic brain tissue, or PBMCs (not recorded which). These receptor sequences come from a human donor with low-grade glioma or glioblastoma, undergoing nonglioma brain surgery, or in good health (not recorded which).

The chain links TRBV12-3 or TRBV12-4 to TRBJ2-1; 11 bases are a match to TRBD2. The V segment lost 4 bases and the J segment 4 bases; nucleotides outside the gene matches: 3. This CDR3 contains 15 residues. The CDR3 nucleotides read TGTGCCAGCAGTTCGATAGCGGGAGGGTACAATGAGCAGTTCTTC. The encoded protein is CASSSIAGGYNEQFF.

J is TRBJ2-7 and V is TRBV20-1; 8 bases align to TRBD2. CDR1 is DFQATT and CDR2 is SNEGSKA in the germline V gene (reference sequence). The CDR3 extends over 13 amino acids. Germline trimming cut 6 bases from V and 2 bases from J; bases unmatched to any gene: 6. The CDR3 nucleotides read TGCAGTGCCAGTAGCGGGGAAACCTACGAGCAGTACTTC. Translation gives CSASSGETYEQYF.

The count of this clonotype is one. A much larger clone is a single base away; this may be a read error. V is TRBV6-2 or TRBV6-3 and J is TRBJ2-1, with 8 bases matching TRBD2. The CDR3 sequence is 16 residues long. Unmatched junction bases numbered 16, after V lost 6 bases and J lost 9 bases. From germline, CDR1 is MNHEY and CDR2 SVGEGT. The CDR3 nucleotides are TGTGCCAGCAGCCACAGGTTCGCCCTAGCGGGTGCTGAGCAGTTCTTC. It codes for CASSHRFALAGAEQFF.

This clonotype was counted ten times or more. The rearrangement links TRBV20-1 to TRBJ2-7, with D possibly being TRBD1 (6 bases). CDR3 length: 14 residues. Germline lookup yields CDR1 DFQATT and CDR2 SNEGSKA (reference sequence). Trimming took off 1 base at V and 0 bases at J, with 10 bases between the two ends. Written as DNA, the CDR3 is TGCAGTGCTAGAGGACCGGACAGCTCCTACGAGCAGTACTTC. It encodes CSARGPDSSYEQYF.

This clonotype was counted at least ten times. V gene TRBV20-1 combines with J gene TRBJ1-1; D is unresolved. The CDR3 covers 12 residues. CDR1 DFQATT and CDR2 SNEGSKA come from the germline V gene (reference sequence). V gave up 6 bases and J gave up 4 bases, with 12 bases separating them. CDR3 amino acids: CSANPRFTEAFF. CDR3 nucleotides: TGCAGTGCCAACCCTCGGTTCACTGAAGCTTTCTTT.

The chain couples TRBV4-1 to TRBJ2-5, with D uncertain. V shed 6 bases and J shed 2 bases, with 19 bases lying between them. The CDR3 extends over 16 amino acids. Germline V gene data show CDR1 as MGHRA and CDR2 as YSYEKL. The CDR3 loop is CASRKNPVDQQETQYF. CDR3 DNA: TGCGCCAGCAGGAAGAACCCAGTGGATCAGCAAGAGACCCAGTACTTC.

V gene TRBV19 combines with J gene TRBJ2-6, with TRBD1 identical over 11 bases. Unmatched junction bases numbered 6, after V lost 7 bases and J lost 1 base. CDR3 length equals 17 residues. Germline loops: CDR1 LNHDA, CDR2 SQIVND (reference sequence). The CDR3 reads CASTVGQGASGANVLTF. The CDR3 nucleotides read TGTGCCAGTACCGTCGGACAGGGGGCATCTGGGGCCAACGTCCTGACTTTC.

A note on this clonotype: This could be a read error, since a much larger clone is one nucleotide away. V and J are TRBV5-4 and TRBJ2-3; TRBD2 aligns across 9 bases. Germline CDR1 reads SGHNT; CDR2 reads YYREEE (reference sequence). The CDR3 spans 17 residues. The CDR3 spells CAGSFLAGGPGTDTQYF. The CDR3, as DNA: TGTGCCGGCAGCTTCCTTGCGGGAGGGCCTGGTACAGATACGCAGTATTTT.

Comments on this clonotype: It may be a read error: a sequence one base away is much more abundant. The chain carries TRBV6-2 or TRBV6-3 and TRBJ1-5; the D is unclear. The CDR3 runs to 16 residues. Germline V gene sequence: CDR1 MNHEY, CDR2 SVGEGT. CDR3 nucleotides: TGTGCCAGCAGTAGCCGGGCAGCCTATAGCAATCAGCCCCAGCGTTTT. It specifies CASSSRAAYSNQPQRF.

This chain uses TRBV6-6 with TRBJ2-5; TRBD2 aligns across 9 bases. V lost 0 bases to trimming and J lost 5 bases; unmatched junction nucleotides: 1. Germline lookup yields CDR1 MNHNY and CDR2 SVGAGI (reference sequence). The CDR3 extends over 14 amino acids. CDR3 sequence reads: CASSYSGLAETQYF. The DNA of the CDR3 is TGTGCCAGCAGTTACTCAGGACTAGCGGAGACCCAGTACTTC.

The chain couples TRBV12-3 or TRBV12-4 to TRBJ1-4; no definite D call. V lost 3 bases, J lost 8 bases, and 7 bases lay in between. CDR3 length equals 12 residues. The CDR3 sequence is CASSFLREKLFF. CDR3 sequence (DNA): TGTGCCAGCAGTTTCCTTCGGGAAAAACTGTTTTTT.

In this sample, this clonotype turned up a few times. The chain combines TRBV7-8 with TRBJ2-1, with TRBD2 as a possible D gene (6 bases). Trimming took 5 bases from V and 5 from J, leaving 16 bases between them. The CDR3 consists of 15 residues. CDR1 and CDR2 (germline): SGHVS, FQNEAQ. CDR3 sequence reads: CASSPRRARNNEQFF. In nucleotides, the CDR3 is TGTGCCAGCAGCCCACGGAGGGCCCGGAACAATGAGCAGTTCTTC.

The chain is built from TRBV27 and TRBJ2-5; 14 nucleotides align to TRBD2. The CDR3 runs 17 residues. Losses at the gene ends were 8 bases for V and 4 bases for J; bases not matched to a gene: 12. The germline CDR1 and CDR2 sequences are MNHEY and SMNVEV (reference sequence). CDR3 coding DNA: TGTGCCAGCCGTTCGGTGGGACTAGCGGGAGTTAGAGAGACCCAGTACTTC. It encodes CASRSVGLAGVRETQYF.

The V call is TRBV7-6, the J call TRBJ2-1; 7 bases are a match to TRBD2. The CDR3 sequence is 13 residues long. Unmatched junction bases numbered 6, after V lost 6 bases and J lost 7 bases. Germline V lookup: CDR1 SGHVS, CDR2 FNYEAQ. CDR3 protein: CASRLTGGNEQFF. CDR3 DNA sequence: TGTGCCAGCAGACTTACGGGGGGAAATGAGCAGTTCTTC.

This clonotype appeared many times. The chain joins TRBV4-2 to TRBJ2-1, with D hard to call. CDR3 size: 11 residues. V shed 2 bases and J shed 9 bases, with 5 bases lying between them. CDR1 and CDR2 from the germline V gene are LGHNA and YNFKEQ. CDR3 residues: CASSQFREQFF. In nucleotides, the CDR3 is TGTGCCAGCAGCCAATTCCGTGAGCAGTTCTTC.

This clonotype occurred a few times. The V and J genes are TRBV6-1 and TRBJ1-2, with a weak D call TRBD1 (5 bases). The V gene lost 10 bases and the J gene lost 7 bases, with 22 bases spanning the gap. CDR1 and CDR2 (germline): MNHNS, SASEGT. This CDR3 region has 14 residues. CDR3 in amino acids: CAIRETQALSGYTF. The CDR3 nucleotides are TGTGCCATCAGGGAAACACAGGCCCTAAGTGGCTACACCTTC.

This chain uses TRBV4-1 with TRBJ2-7, with 10 bases lining up with TRBD1. Germline CDR1 MGHRA, CDR2 YSYEKL. V lost 1 base and J lost 3; bases outside the gene matches: 3. The CDR3 is 15 residues long. The CDR3 here is CASSQAGTGDYEQYF. In nucleotides, the CDR3 is TGCGCCAGCAGCCAAGCCGGGACAGGGGACTACGAGCAGTACTTC.

Of note for this clonotype: A much larger clone differs from this one at a single base, so this may be a read error. No conserved phenylalanine or tryptophan is present at the end of the CDR3, so a read error is the likely explanation. V and J are TRBV28 and TRBJ2-7; no definite D call. The V gene lost 4 bases and the J gene lost 8 bases, with 12 bases spanning the gap. This CDR3 has 12 amino acids. The germline V gene encodes CDR1 MDHEN and CDR2 SYDVKM. For the CDR3, the DNA is TGTGCCAGCAGTTCCATTGAATACAAGCAGTACCTC. Its protein product is CASSSIEYKQYL.

This clonotype came up many times. The V gene is TRBV28, the J gene TRBJ1-2; no definite D call. The CDR3 totals 14 residues. V was cut by 7 bases and J by 4 bases, with 16 bases left in between. Germline V gives CDR1 MDHEN, CDR2 SYDVKM. CDR3 DNA: TGTGCCAGCAATCCCCCGGCTCTAACCTATGGCTACACCTTC. Protein sequence: CASNPPALTYGYTF.

With respect to this clonotype: Germline is not matched at one junction end, which may reflect a read error. The chain couples TRBV19 to TRBJ1-1; tentative D call: TRBD1 (5 bases). This CDR3 comprises 13 residues. CDR1 LNHDA and CDR2 SQIVND come from the germline V gene (reference sequence). Here the CDR3 DNA reads TGTGCCAGTAGTGTAGACGGGACGTATGAAGCTTTCTTT. Its protein product is CASSVDGTYEAFF.

The V call is TRBV2, the J call TRBJ1-2; D is perhaps TRBD1 (6 bases). Trimming took 2 bases from V and 7 from J, leaving 14 bases between them. CDR3 length: 14 residues. Germline-derived CDR1 and CDR2 are SNHLY and FYNNEI. CDR3 coding DNA: TGTGCCAGCAGTGAAATAGAGGGGGTCTCTGGCTACACCTTC. Translated: CASSEIEGVSGYTF.

The J gene is TRBJ1-3, the V gene TRBV9; D is perhaps TRBD1 (6 bases). CDR3 length: 18 amino acids. Trimming pared 4 bases from V and 3 bases from J, leaving 23 bases between. CDR1 and CDR2 from the germline V gene are SGDLS and YYNGEE. CDR3 coding DNA: TGTGCCAGCAGCTTCGATTCGAGACAGGCTACATTTGGAAACACCATATATTTT. It encodes CASSFDSRQATFGNTIYF.